This TCR beta chain came from a study of CD8 T cells in ankylosing spondylitis. Study results and limitations: The study identified a TCR beta motif of under ten highly homologous variants that appeared characteristic of ankylosing spondylitis blood. Researchers reportedly found disease-linked clones significantly enriched in matched ankylosing spondylitis synovial fluid.

The germline CDR1 and CDR2 sequences are SGHRS and YFSETQ. The CDR3 has 14 residues. Quantitative molecular-barcoded 5'-RACE generated the TCR beta libraries. TCRdb passed the 5' RACE reads through MiXCR, listing each CDR3 protein once. The sample includes 400,000 to 450,000 distinct CDR3 sequences, approximately 17% of them seen just once. Remarks on this clonotype: Its antigen is still unknown. Sequence at one end of the junction differs from germline and may be a read error.

The V call is TRBV5-1, the J call TRBJ2-3; a weak D match, TRBD1 (6 bases). The specimen was blood, either unsorted or a sorted T cell fraction (not recorded which). The receptor's source is a male donor with ankylosing spondylitis. The CDR3, as DNA: TGCGCCAGCAGCCCCGGACAGAACACAGATACGCAGGATTTT. Translating gives CASSPGQNTDTQDF.